This T cell receptor beta chain originates from a study of prognosis after radiotherapy for stage I lung cancer. About the research overall: In the span from April 2018 to January 2019, stage I non-small cell lung cancer patients were enrolled. Over 12 cases involved newly diagnosed primary stage I lung tumors, and a few involved oligometastatic NSCLC subsequent to surgical resection of the primary tumor. A median of around 7 months after radiotherapy, distant metastases were seen in a few patients, while no significant progression was shown by 15.

All patients, having had no prior chemotherapy, radiotherapy or other malignancies, were node-negative on CT and PET/CT. Germline CDR1 LNHNV, CDR2 YYDKDF (reference sequence). This CDR3 comprises 17 residues. The V gene end was trimmed by 0 bases and the J gene end by 4 bases; junction bases not matched to a gene: 8. This clonotype was seen at least ten times. Amplicons of TCR beta CDR3 were generated from genomic DNA by two-round multiplex PCR. Primers specific to each TRBV and TRBJ gene were used in first-round PCR. TCRdb reprocessed the multiplex PCR reads via MiXCR and lists one record per CDR3 protein. The sample holds about 16,000 distinct CDR3 sequences, roughly 45% seen once.

V usage is TRBV15 and J usage is TRBJ2-5; 10 bases are shared with TRBD2. This clonotype was sampled from a donor aged 50 or older with non-small cell lung cancer. Here the sequenced sample was PBMCs, taken before or after stereotactic body radiation therapy (not recorded which). The CDR3 region is CATSRERSGRASETQYF. In nucleotides, the CDR3 is TGTGCCACCAGCAGAGAGAGGAGCGGGAGGGCCTCAGAGACCCAGTACTTC.